This TCR beta chain was found in a study of blood T cell repertoires in COVID-19. Study summary: T cells, B-cell-depleted T cells, or PBMCs supplied cDNA or gDNA.

Participants were aged roughly 18 to 89 years from around 25 US areas. Methods used by the authors: Reference gene primer amplification gave nucleated cell count estimates. Measured with immunoSEQ multiplex PCR; TCRdb has only the in-frame clones, and not every one. V, J and clone size are those of that table, while D and trimming were read from the DNA. The table lists 200,000 to 300,000 clones, around nine tenths of them singletons. The germline V gene has CDR1 SNHLY and CDR2 FYNNEI. The CDR3 extends over 12 amino acids. Trimming took 10 bases from V and 2 from J, leaving 12 bases between them. This receptor was identified in a woman aged 18-29 years who had recovered from COVID-19. The chain carries TRBV2 and TRBJ2-7, with D tentatively TRBD1 (6 bases). Sequenced sample: PBMCs or T cells enriched from blood (not recorded which). CDR3 nucleotide sequence: TGTGCCACCTGGGACATTACCTACGAGCAGTACTTC. It is translated as CATWDITYEQYF. Complete variable domain (other parts from reference TRBV2 and TRBJ2-7): EPEVTQTPSHQVTQMGQEVILRCVPISNHLYFYWYRQILGQKVEFLVSFYNNEISEKSEIFDDQFSVERPDGSNFTLKIRSTKLEDSAMYFCATWDITYEQYFGPGTRLTVT.